Following are 20 T cell receptor beta chains from one sample sequenced in a study of CD8+ T cells in alopecia areata. TCR sequencing used cDNA made by reverse transcription of extracted RNA. Sequencing was performed with immunoSEQ multiplex PCR; in TCRdb, only in-frame clones are kept and a portion is missing. There are around 200,000 clones in the sample; roughly 62% occur only once, and roughly 12% lies in the top ten. Treatment described: oral pan-JAK inhibitor, 5-10 mg twice daily. The specimen comprised CD8+ T cells sorted from blood, sampled at week 24, from a patient treated with tofacitinib. The receptors were sampled from a human donor with alopecia areata.

The chain combines TRBV6-6 with TRBJ2-7; D is unclear. Looked up from germline, CDR1 is MNHNY and CDR2 is SVGAGI (reference sequence). Trimming cost V 2 bases and J 5 bases, with 4 bases left between them. The CDR3 has 11 amino acids. CDR3 amino acids: CASSYGDEQYF. CDR3 nucleotides: TGTGCCAGCAGTTACGGGGACGAGCAGTACTTC.

This clone occurred a few times. The chain employs TRBV14 and TRBJ2-4; D is possibly TRBD2 (5 bases). There are 14 residues in the CDR3. In germline, CDR1 is SGHDN, CDR2 FVKESK. V dropped 2 bases and J dropped 6 bases, with 11 bases sitting between them. CDR3 in DNA: TGTGCCAGCAGCCAACCGGGGAATGGAAACATTCAGTACTTC. It yields the protein CASSQPGNGNIQYF.

The rearrangement joins TRBV29-1 to TRBJ2-3, with 7 bases identical to TRBD1. The CDR3 is 13 amino acids. Germline V gene data show CDR1 as SQVTM and CDR2 as ANQGSEA. V was clipped by 3 bases and J by 0 bases; unmatched bases: 0. The CDR3 nucleotides are TGCAGCGTTGAGGGACAGAGCACAGATACGCAGTATTTT. Protein sequence: CSVEGQSTDTQYF.

This clone has a handful of counts. The chain is built from TRBV7-9 and TRBJ1-4; D not resolved. Trimming took off 6 bases at V and 3 bases at J, with 14 bases between the two ends. Germline V gives CDR1 SEHNR, CDR2 FQNEAQ (reference sequence). The CDR3 totals 15 residues. The CDR3: CASSYPELANEKLFF. The CDR3 nucleotides are TGTGCCAGCAGTTACCCGGAGCTGGCTAATGAAAAACTGTTTTTT.

V gene TRBV27 combines with J gene TRBJ1-2; no clear D gene. This CDR3 spans 14 amino acids. V was trimmed by 0 bases and J by 4 bases, leaving 9 bases between them. Germline V gene sequence: CDR1 MNHEY, CDR2 SMNVEV (reference sequence). The CDR3 DNA sequence: TGTGCCAGCAGTTTATCGAGGGCGAGCTATGGCTACACCTTC. It specifies CASSLSRASYGYTF.

The genes are TRBV7-9 and TRBJ1-1; TRBD1 aligns across 11 bases. Germline CDR1 and CDR2: SEHNR and FQNEAQ (reference sequence). V lost 5 bases and J lost 5; bases outside the gene matches: 7. CDR3 size: 15 residues. CDR3 DNA sequence: TGTGCCAGCAGCCCAAGGGACAGGGGGAGGACTGAAGCTTTCTTT. Its protein product is CASSPRDRGRTEAFF.

V and J are TRBV9 and TRBJ1-6, with unresolved D. The CDR3 is made up of 16 amino acids. Looked up from germline, CDR1 is SGDLS and CDR2 is YYNGEE. Deletions cut 4 bases from V and 3 bases from J, with 14 bases between. As DNA, the CDR3 is TGTGCCAGCAGCCCCCTTTATACAGACTATAATTCACCCCTCCACTTT. Its protein is CASSPLYTDYNSPLHF.

The rearrangement links TRBV5-6 to TRBJ2-3; D unresolved. CDR1 is SGHDT, CDR2 YYEEEE, per germline. This CDR3 has 15 residues. V was shortened by 0 bases and J by 0 bases, with 8 bases between the two germline ends. The CDR3 here is CASSLVGWSTDTQYF. Written as DNA, the CDR3 is TGTGCCAGCAGCTTGGTAGGGTGGAGCACAGATACGCAGTATTTT.

The gene calls are TRBV2 and TRBJ1-5; TRBD1 is a possible D gene (6 bases). The CDR3 has 14 amino acids. From germline, CDR1 is SNHLY and CDR2 FYNNEI. The germline V and J ends were trimmed by 3 bases and 7 bases, with 13 bases remaining between them. The CDR3 here is CASSELGGIQPQHF. CDR3 sequence (DNA): TGTGCCAGCAGTGAGTTAGGGGGGATACAGCCCCAGCATTTT. The full variable domain, completed using reference TRBV2 and TRBJ1-5, is EPEVTQTPSHQVTQMGQEVILRCVPISNHLYFYWYRQILGQKVEFLVSFYNNEISEKSEIFDDQFSVERPDGSNFTLKIRSTKLEDSAMYFCASSELGGIQPQHFGDGTRLSIL.

This CDR3 reads CASSLSVEPNQPQHF. The CDR3 bases are TGTGCCAGCAGTTTATCGGTCGAACCCAATCAGCCCCAGCATTTT. The chain is built from TRBV27 and TRBJ1-5; D not resolved. This CDR3 has 15 residues. The germline gives CDR1 MNHEY, CDR2 SMNVEV (reference sequence). With 0 bases removed from V and 3 bases from J, the gap between germline ends came to 9 bases.

This clone was counted only a few times. The chain combines TRBV7-9 with TRBJ2-7; TRBD1 aligns across 7 bases. The CDR3 has 14 amino acids. After removal of 5 bases from V and 2 bases from J, the junction contained 6 bases not matched to a gene. The germline CDR1 and CDR2 sequences are SEHNR and FQNEAQ (reference sequence). The CDR3 nucleotides are TGTGCCAGCAGCGACAGGGCCTTCCCCTACGAGCAGTACTTC. Its translation is CASSDRAFPYEQYF. Combining the CDR3 with reference TRBV7-9 and TRBJ2-7 gives the whole variable domain DTGVSQNPRHKITKRGQNVTFRCDPISEHNRLYWYRQTLGQGPEFLTYFQNEAQLEKSRLLSDRFSAERPKGSFSTLEIQRTEQGDSAMYLCASSDRAFPYEQYFGPGTRLTVT.

The chain couples TRBV5-1 to TRBJ1-2; possibly TRBD1 for D (5 bases). Looked up from germline, CDR1 is SGHRS and CDR2 is YFSETQ. Trimming pared 0 bases from V and 7 bases from J, leaving 10 bases between. The CDR3 is made up of 13 amino acids. CDR3 amino acids: CASSLGQSVGYTF. CDR3 coding DNA: TGCGCCAGCAGCTTGGGACAGTCAGTTGGCTACACCTTC. The variable domain in full, completed from reference TRBV5-1 and TRBJ1-2, reads KAGVTQTPRYLIKTRGQQVTLSCSPISGHRSVSWYQQTPGQGLQFLFEYFSETQRNKGNFPGRFSGRQFSNSRSEMNVSTLELGDSALYLCASSLGQSVGYTFGSGTRLTVV.

The chain employs TRBV4-1 and TRBJ2-1; D not certain. V dropped 3 bases and J dropped 7 bases, with 7 bases sitting between them. Germline assignment: CDR1 MGHRA and CDR2 YSYEKL. The CDR3 is 12 residues long. The CDR3 DNA reads as TGCGCCAGCAGCCAGGCCGGGAATGAGCAGTTCTTC. Residues: CASSQAGNEQFF.

This clone was seen a handful of times. The CDR3 region is CASSAWTEQETQYF. The CDR3 nucleotides are TGTGCCAGCAGTGCGTGGACAGAACAAGAGACCCAGTACTTC. The J gene is TRBJ2-5, the V gene TRBV27, with a tentative D call TRBD1 (6 bases). The ends were cut back, 5 bases at V and 2 bases at J, with 12 bases in the middle. Per the germline V gene, CDR1 is MNHEY and CDR2 is SMNVEV (reference sequence). The CDR3 runs 14 residues.

The V and J genes are TRBV7-9 and TRBJ1-4; TRBD1 agrees at 8 bases. Germline V gives CDR1 SEHNR, CDR2 FQNEAQ (reference sequence). The CDR3 contains 14 residues. V was clipped by 4 bases and J by 5 bases; unmatched bases: 3. The CDR3 here is CASSSRQGNEKLFF. The CDR3 bases are TGTGCCAGCAGCTCACGACAGGGGAATGAAAAACTGTTTTTT.

V is TRBV5-1 and J is TRBJ2-1, with D uncertain. This CDR3 is 11 amino acids long. Germline V gene data show CDR1 as SGHRS and CDR2 as YFSETQ. V lost 1 base to trimming and J lost 9 bases, with 5 bases between them. The CDR3 DNA follows: TGCGCCAGCAGCTTGTCGCGTGAGCAGTTCTTC. It codes for CASSLSREQFF.

This clone was counted between two and nine times. The rearrangement joins TRBV14 to TRBJ1-1; D gene ambiguous. The CDR3 has 12 amino acids. Trimming pared 1 base from V and 4 bases from J, leaving 4 bases between. CDR1 SGHDN and CDR2 FVKESK come from the germline V gene. CDR3 DNA sequence: TGTGCCAGCAGCCAAGTCGGCACTGAAGCTTTCTTT. It encodes CASSQVGTEAFF.

V usage is TRBV9 and J usage is TRBJ2-6; 12 nucleotides match TRBD2. Germline CDR1 is SGDLS and CDR2 is YYNGEE. The CDR3 totals 14 residues. J was trimmed by 13 bases and V by 3 bases; bases with no gene match: 5. The DNA of the CDR3 is TGTGCCAGCAGCGGTTCTAGCGGGGGGGCAGTCCTGACTTTC. This gives the protein CASSGSSGGAVLTF.

This clone was recorded once. The rearrangement uses TRBV5-1 and TRBJ2-7; maybe TRBD1 (6 bases). The V gene's germline CDR1 is SGHRS and CDR2 YFSETQ. The V and J ends lost 4 bases and 3 bases respectively, with 14 bases between them. CDR3 length: 14 residues. The CDR3: CASSPGAGDYEQYF. For the CDR3, the DNA is TGCGCCAGCAGCCCAGGTGCAGGGGACTACGAGCAGTACTTC.

This clone was found a few times. One end of the junction does not line up with germline, which may come from a read error. The CDR3 loop reads CASSARDRVFF. DNA for the CDR3: TGTGCCAGCAGCGCTCGGGACAGGGTCTTTTTC. The chain couples TRBV2 to TRBJ1-2; TRBD1 agrees at 9 bases. Germline V gene sequence: CDR1 SNHLY, CDR2 FYNNEI. This CDR3 is built from 11 residues.